The text below deals with one T cell receptor (beta chain). The sample originates from a study of blood T cell repertoires in COVID-19. Whole-study context: Nucleic acid was either cDNA or gDNA, and it came from T cells, B-cell-depleted T cells, or PBMCs.

Per the original data handling: Using reference gene primer amplification, nucleated cell counts were estimated. Clones were read by immunoSEQ multiplex PCR, and TCRdb kept only the in-frame ones, dropping some. V and J calls and clone size come straight from that table; D and trimming were deduced from the DNA. Of about 250,000 clones listed, about 86% are singletons. This CDR3 comprises 14 residues. After removal of 5 bases from V and 4 bases from J, the junction contained 5 bases not matched to a gene. Germline CDR1 and CDR2: MNHEY and SMNVEV (reference sequence). Sequencing used peripheral blood. This chain uses TRBV27 with TRBJ2-3, with 8 bases aligning to TRBD1. The TCR originated in a man between 50 and 59 years old with active or convalescent COVID-19. The chain's CDR3 is CASSLDRGADTQYF. CDR3 DNA sequence: TGTGCCAGCAGTCTCGACAGGGGAGCAGATACGCAGTATTTT.